One and the same sample provided the 9 T cell receptor beta chains below, sequenced in a study of blood T cell repertoires in COVID-19. Profiled with immunoSEQ multiplex PCR; TCRdb holds only in-frame clones, not every one. The sample contains roughly 52,000 clones, under 90% of which appear only once. The sequenced material came from peripheral blood. The origin of the receptors is a man at least 80 years old with COVID-19, enrolled during active disease.

The gene calls are TRBV30 and TRBJ2-3, with D unclear. CDR3 length: 12 residues. V was trimmed by 0 bases and J by 6 bases, leaving 7 bases between them. Germline V lookup: CDR1 GTSNPN, CDR2 SVGIG (reference sequence). The CDR3 bases are TGTGCCTGGAGTGTATCCCTTGATACGCAGTATTTT. Translation gives CAWSVSLDTQYF.

The chain recombines TRBV5-1 with TRBJ1-1; D possibly corresponds to TRBD1 (6 bases). V was cut by 6 bases and J by 3 bases, with 15 bases left in between. The germline CDR1 and CDR2 sequences are SGHRS and YFSETQ. This CDR3 spans 14 amino acids. CDR3 sequence: CASTLTGFDTEAFF. The CDR3 DNA is TGCGCCAGCACTCTAACAGGGTTTGACACTGAAGCTTTCTTT.

This sequence joins TRBV2 and TRBJ2-1, with 10 positions matching TRBD2. This CDR3 contains 17 residues. Germline values: CDR1 SNHLY, CDR2 FYNNEI. V dropped 7 bases and J dropped 4; count of bases not matched to a gene: 13. In DNA form, the CDR3 reads TGTGCCAGCACGAACCCCATAGCGGGAGGAAGGTACAATGAGCAGTTCTTC. Its protein product is CASTNPIAGGRYNEQFF. Full variable domain (outside the CDR3, taken from reference TRBV2 and TRBJ2-1): EPEVTQTPSHQVTQMGQEVILRCVPISNHLYFYWYRQILGQKVEFLVSFYNNEISEKSEIFDDQFSVERPDGSNFTLKIRSTKLEDSAMYFCASTNPIAGGRYNEQFFGPGTRLTVL.

This clone was counted a single time. The chain uses TRBV10-2 and TRBJ2-7; 10 nucleotides align to TRBD2. Losses at the gene ends were 4 bases for V and 0 bases for J; bases not matched to a gene: 6. The CDR3 is made up of 16 amino acids. Looked up from germline, CDR1 is WSHSY and CDR2 is SAAADI. The DNA for the CDR3 is TGCGCCAGCAGTGGCGGACTAGCGGATAGCTCCTACGAGCAGTACGTC. Its translation: CASSGGLADSSYEQYV.

This clone occurred once. This chain uses TRBV19 with TRBJ1-1; D is perhaps TRBD1 (6 bases). V lost 7 bases and J 4 bases, leaving 16 bases between the germline ends. Germline CDR1 and CDR2: LNHDA and SQIVND (reference sequence). The CDR3 runs to 14 residues. CDR3 in amino acids: CASTTTGWGTEAFF. CDR3 nucleotide sequence: TGTGCCAGTACCACAACAGGGTGGGGCACTGAAGCTTTCTTT. The variable domain in full, with the rest retrieved from reference TRBV19 and TRBJ1-1, is DGGITQSPKYLFRKEGQNVTLSCEQNLNHDAMYWYRQDPGQGLRLIYYSQIVNDFQKGDIAEGYSVSREKKESFPLTVTSAQKNPTAFYLCASTTTGWGTEAFFGQGTRLTVV.

A single count supports this clone. The J gene is TRBJ1-5, the V gene TRBV6-2 or TRBV6-3; 7 bases line up with TRBD1. After removal of 2 bases from V and 10 bases from J, the junction contained 8 bases not matched to a gene. The CDR3 spans 14 residues. The germline CDR1 and CDR2 sequences are MNHEY and SVGEGT. CDR3 sequence reads: CASSYLGGDSPQHF. CDR3 nucleotide sequence: TGTGCCAGCAGTTACCTCGGAGGGGACAGCCCCCAGCATTTT.

This chain connects TRBV6-5 to TRBJ1-3; D may be TRBD1 (6 bases). Trimming took off 6 bases at V and 8 bases at J, with 14 bases between the two ends. The V gene's germline CDR1 is MNHEY and CDR2 SVGAGI. The CDR3 has 13 residues. In DNA, the CDR3 is TGTGCCAGCAGCATGGGGGCGGAGGACACCATATATTTT. Its translation: CASSMGAEDTIYF.

The J gene is TRBJ1-1, the V gene TRBV6-5; D remains ambiguous. The CDR3 runs 16 residues. Per germline, CDR1 MNHEY and CDR2 SVGAGI. The germline V and J ends were trimmed by 4 bases and 11 bases, with 26 bases remaining between them. CDR3 in amino acids: CASSSLIFVTEERAFF. CDR3 nucleotide sequence: TGTGCCAGCAGTTCCCTTATATTCGTGACGGAGGAAAGGGCTTTCTTT.

The J gene is TRBJ1-6, the V gene TRBV7-2, with 8 bases identical to TRBD1. The CDR3 is 13 residues long. Germline V CDR1 and CDR2: SGHTA, FQGNSA. With 9 bases clipped from V and 7 bases from J, the junction kept 5 bases outside the gene matches. CDR3 in DNA: TGTGCCAGTGACAGGGGAGACAATTCACCCCTCCACTTT. Translation: CASDRGDNSPLHF. The whole variable domain, remainder taken from reference TRBV7-2 and TRBJ1-6, is GAGVSQSPSNKVTEKGKDVELRCDPISGHTALYWYRQSLGQGLEFLIYFQGNSAPDKSGLPSDRFSAERTGGSVSTLTIQRTQQEDSAVYLCASDRGDNSPLHFGNGTRLTVT.